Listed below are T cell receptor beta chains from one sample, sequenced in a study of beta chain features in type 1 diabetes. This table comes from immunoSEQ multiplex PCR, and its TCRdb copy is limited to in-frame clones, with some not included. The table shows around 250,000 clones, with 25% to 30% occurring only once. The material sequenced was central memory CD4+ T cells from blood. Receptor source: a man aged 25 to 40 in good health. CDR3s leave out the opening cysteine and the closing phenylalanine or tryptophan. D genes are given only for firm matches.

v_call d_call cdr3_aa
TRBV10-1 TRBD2 ASSESRLAGYQETQY
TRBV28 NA ASTPAKNTEAF
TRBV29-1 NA SAAASGTETQY
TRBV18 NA ASSPRRGARDNEQF
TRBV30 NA AWSVRAASNYGYT
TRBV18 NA ASSSGRVAYEQY
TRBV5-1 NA ASSLQGTDTQY
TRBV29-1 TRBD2 SASGSSYNEQF
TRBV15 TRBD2 ATSRLGTRSNNEQF
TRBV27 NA ASRLGTAHTYEQY
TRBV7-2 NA ASSQGRISQPQH
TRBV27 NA ASSLVMGQPQH
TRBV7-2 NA ASSPWGADQPQH
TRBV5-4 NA ASSMGSGSYNEQF
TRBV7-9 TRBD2 ASSLPSGRAARNEQF
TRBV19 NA ASSMAF
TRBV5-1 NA ASSLVASTDTQY
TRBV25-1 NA ASREDVSTEAF
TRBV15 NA ATSRDEAGYT
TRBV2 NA ASSPLSGLTLKETQY
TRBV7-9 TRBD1 ASSLYPRGQPGELF
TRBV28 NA ASSSIRDTQF
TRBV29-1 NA SVPLGDTQY
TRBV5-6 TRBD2 ASSLETSGRNGGELF
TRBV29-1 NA SVYTNYEQY
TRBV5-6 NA ASSYRGGYT
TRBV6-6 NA ASTRSRGEQY
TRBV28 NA ASRRGAGLNTEAF
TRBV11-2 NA ASSNYRDSNNEQF
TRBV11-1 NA ASSLTQTGVNEQF
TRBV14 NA ASSQSPLRETQY
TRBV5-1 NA ASSSLDREETQY
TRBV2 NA ASSGMGPPLNTEAF
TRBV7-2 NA ASAGSTGGGHSPLH
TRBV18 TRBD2 ASSPIRSGGTTPNEQF
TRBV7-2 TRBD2 ASRGRLAGAFADTDTQY
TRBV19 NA ASSIFDSNQPQH
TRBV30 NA AWSGRGWLSEQF
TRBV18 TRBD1 ASSPQDRETQY
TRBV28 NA ASNIIGKDNEQF
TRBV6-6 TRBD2 ASSSGTSGRDYEQY
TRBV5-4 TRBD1 ASSLAAGGREQY
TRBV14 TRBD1 ASSPGQASSYEQY
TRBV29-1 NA SGKQLNTEAF
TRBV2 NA ASRRDGNTEAF
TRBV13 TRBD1 ASSPRQGRSTGELF
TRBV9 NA ASSVDQGESTGELF
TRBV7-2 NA ASSLGARSPLH
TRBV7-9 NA ASSPRGRGLQETQY
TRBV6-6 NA ASSPRAREGGYT